This T cell receptor beta chain is drawn from a study of blood T cell repertoires in COVID-19. For the study at large: Sites in the United States, Italy and Spain provided acute and convalescent COVID-19 samples.

The assay was immunoSEQ multiplex PCR, and TCRdb's table has in-frame clones only and misses some. This table has hundreds of thousands of clones, approximately 86% appearing once. Adults between about 18 and 89 years of age took part from some 25 US areas. Participants' own reports of clinical history determined their cohort assignment. This TCR derives from a woman aged 55-69 years who had recovered from COVID-19. The sequenced sample consisted of PBMCs or T cells enriched from blood (not recorded which).

The CDR3 bases are TGCAGCTTCAGGGTTTTTTCTGAAGCTTTCTTT. Encoded protein: CSFRVFSEAFF. The chain employs TRBV29-1 and TRBJ1-1, with D possibly TRBD1 on 5 matching bases. CDR3 length: 11 amino acids. V was trimmed by 8 bases and J by 6 bases, leaving 13 bases between them. CDR1 is SQVTM and CDR2 is ANQGSEA in the germline V gene.